The rows below give T cell receptor beta chains drawn from one sample of a study of CD8+ T cells in alopecia areata. Some clones are missing from TCRdb's copy, which holds only in-frame ones; the method was immunoSEQ multiplex PCR. The sample yields about 210,000 clones, less than 45% seen once. The sample in question was CD4+ T cells sorted from blood, obtained between weeks 30 and 35, from a patient treated with tofacitinib. The origin of the receptors is a human donor with alopecia areata. Each CDR3 is given with its conserved first and last residue.

v_call,cdr3_aa
TRBV30,CAWRRQIEAFF
TRBV5-1,CASSLNPSGGYTF
TRBV2,CASSAQTGGEAFF
TRBV29-1,CSVRGSGYEQYF
TRBV9,CASSEGAGRTGELFF
TRBV4-2,CASSHLGGGGPLNEQFF
TRBV25-1,CASSHGTYEQYF
TRBV6-5,CASSYSGTLGEKLFF
TRBV27,CASSSGLAGKDEQFF
TRBV5-1,CASRRQTSGTPDTQYF
TRBV5-1,CASSLRLQSYEQYF
TRBV2,CASTQGIGSEAFF
TRBV10-1,CASSESTGNSPLHF
TRBV18,CASSPRSTYYEQYF
TRBV7-9,CASSPNTGELFF
TRBV10-2,CASRARGGKGPYGYTF
TRBV9,CASSPGNVGGDTQYF
TRBV30,CAWSSLPGLAGSSSYNEQFF
TRBV29-1,CSVRSEEQFF
TRBV11-2,CASSAGPGQPKRTEAFF
TRBV9,CASSVGGFGGELFF
TRBV30,CAWSVQGGWAEAFF
TRBV28,CASSFGQNYGYTF
TRBV30,CAWMRDGSYNEQFF
TRBV18,CASSPNSRGYEQYF
TRBV11-2,CASSFLAGYEQFF
TRBV29-1,CSVGTGASGANVLTF
TRBV2,CASSEEGGHHLHF
TRBV7-9,CASSPYNEQFF
TRBV2,CASSETGGSTEAFF
TRBV13,CASSLRSYEQYF
TRBV7-2,CASSSTGVNQPQHF
TRBV7-8,CASSQVHRDRVYNEQFF